This entry describes one T cell receptor beta chain. Its antigen is unidentified. The test was conducted at deep level. This table comes from immunoSEQ multiplex PCR, and its TCRdb copy is limited to in-frame clones, with some not included. The sample yields millions of clones, 85% to 95% seen once. The record originates from a study of shared clonotypes between healthy human individuals. Per germline, CDR1 SNHLY and CDR2 FYNNEI. The germline V and J ends were trimmed by 8 bases and 3 bases, with 10 bases remaining between them. The CDR3 runs 12 residues. General observations from the study: Expectations were that clonotype sharing among donors would be affected by sequencing depth.

This receptor was obtained from a man younger than 30 in good health. This sequence joins TRBV2 and TRBJ1-2; D call uncertain. The sequencing input was naive CD4+ T cells sorted from blood. Sample subset: CD45RA+ positively selected. The CDR3 DNA sequence: TGTGCCAGCGATATCCGGGACTATGGCTACACCTTC. This translates into CASDIRDYGYTF. Filled out from reference TRBV2 and TRBJ1-2, the complete variable domain reads EPEVTQTPSHQVTQMGQEVILRCVPISNHLYFYWYRQILGQKVEFLVSFYNNEISEKSEIFDDQFSVERPDGSNFTLKIRSTKLEDSAMYFCASDIRDYGYTFGSGTRLTVV.